This T cell receptor (beta chain) was sequenced during a study of blood T cells in healthy people across ages. Study results and caveats: CMV status of donors was unknown, possibly confounding expanded clonotype changes. It was not possible, with unsorted PBMCs, to conclusively compare naive and antigen-experienced cells. From one million sequenced T cells, diversity estimates were lower bounds.

The germline CDR1 and CDR2 sequences are LGHNT and FRNRAP. CDR3 size: 15 residues. The ends lost 7 bases at V and 1 base at J; junction bases unmatched: 3. Using a J-beta primer mix together with a sample-barcoded 5' primer, a second PCR was run for about 7 to 12 cycles. TCRdb recomputed calls from the 5' RACE reads with MiXCR, one row per CDR3 protein. The data contain approximately 760,000 distinct CDR3 sequences, just under 25% of them singletons. This clonotype appeared a few times. Its antigen is unidentified. This sample was also put to use in a study of T cells of mothers and their children. That work states: Three healthy Caucasian mothers served as donors, and their six children did as well.

The TCR sequence derives from a boy younger than 18 in good health. Sequences were obtained from blood. This sequence joins TRBV12-5 and TRBJ2-1, with 11 bases that match TRBD2. This CDR3 is CASVRLAGSYNEQFF. For the CDR3, the DNA is TGTGCTAGTGTTCGACTAGCGGGGTCCTACAATGAGCAGTTCTTC. Filled out from reference TRBV12-5 and TRBJ2-1, the complete variable domain reads DARVTQTPRHKVTEMGQEVTMRCQPILGHNTVFWYRQTMMQGLELLAYFRNRAPLDDSGMPKDRFSAEMPDATLATLKIQPSEPRDSAVYFCASVRLAGSYNEQFFGPGTRLTVL.